This T cell receptor beta chain comes out of a study of T cell responses to AZD1222 COVID-19 vaccine. Whole-study findings and limits: Unmutated variant regions are reportedly the target of nearly half of TCRs that are spike-specific.

Comments on this clone: Its antigen is unidentified.

Some clones are missing from TCRdb's copy, which holds only in-frame ones; the method was immunoSEQ multiplex PCR. The sample includes more than 95,000 clones, roughly 86% of them seen just once. The sequences come from peripheral blood, collected 28 days after the second dose of the MenACWY control vaccine. The sequence was obtained from an adult who received the MenACWY meningococcal vaccine as a control.

The chain's CDR3 is CAIRPTSGSYEQYF. DNA for the CDR3: TGTGCCATCAGGCCGACTAGCGGCTCCTACGAGCAGTACTTC. The chain has TRBV10-3 and TRBJ2-7; 9 nucleotides line up with TRBD2. The CDR3 consists of 14 residues. Germline V CDR1 and CDR2: ENHRY, SYGVKD. With V trimmed by 6 bases and J by 0 bases, 3 bases remained unmatched.